Below, 20 T cell receptor beta chains from the same sample are listed, as sequenced in a study of cytomegalovirus exposure and HLA in healthy donors. PCR involved 60 Vbeta and 13 Jbeta primers. Generated by immunoSEQ multiplex PCR, the TCRdb table keeps only in-frame clones and is missing some. The repertoire holds roughly 80,000 clones, 60% to 70% seen once, with 5% to 6% in the top ten. Material for sequencing was PBMCs. The source is a man younger than 40 in good health and CMV-seropositive.

The CDR3 loop reads CASSYSIGSGAGTFF. The CDR3 DNA reads TGTGCCAGCAGTTACTCGATTGGTAGCGGGGCTGGTACTTTCTTC. The chain couples TRBV6-5 to TRBJ2-1; TRBD2 agrees at 8 bases. This CDR3 contains 15 residues. Germline V CDR1 and CDR2: MNHEY, SVGAGI. V gave up 0 bases and J gave up 16 bases; unmatched junction bases: 14.

The chain employs TRBV11-2 and TRBJ2-2; maybe TRBD2 (6 bases). The CDR3 is 15 amino acids. Germline CDR1 is SGHAT and CDR2 is FQNNGV. V was trimmed by 1 base and J by 1 base, leaving 7 bases between them. The CDR3 DNA reads TGTGCCAGCAGCTTAGCGGGGGTGAACACCGGGGAGCTGTTTTTT. Translation: CASSLAGVNTGELFF.

This clone has only a few counts. The J gene is TRBJ1-1, the V gene TRBV19; 7 bases line up with TRBD1. CDR1 LNHDA and CDR2 SQIVND come from the germline V gene (reference sequence). This CDR3 is built from 14 residues. V trimming: 5 bases; J trimming: 3 bases; junction bases outside the gene matches: 6. The CDR3 reads CASSLRQGDTEAFF. The CDR3 DNA is TGTGCCAGTAGTCTTCGACAGGGTGACACTGAAGCTTTCTTT.

The chain recombines TRBV4-3 with TRBJ2-7; D may be TRBD1 (5 bases). The V end lost 0 bases, the J end lost 6 bases, and 12 bases lay between the germline ends. The CDR3 covers 14 residues. From germline, CDR1 is LGHNA and CDR2 YSLEER. CDR3 protein: CASSQDRGSGEQYF. The DNA for the CDR3 is TGCGCCAGCAGCCAAGATAGGGGTTCCGGCGAGCAGTACTTC.

The chain links TRBV6-5 to TRBJ1-1; 8 nucleotides align to TRBD1. CDR1 and CDR2 from the germline V gene are MNHEY and SVGAGI. The CDR3 totals 14 residues. Trimming cost V 5 bases and J 6 bases; bases outside gene matches: 8. The DNA of the CDR3 is TGTGCCAGCAGTGCCCCAGGGGGCGCCCCTGAAGCTTTCTTT. Translating it yields CASSAPGGAPEAFF.

The chain links TRBV2 to TRBJ2-7, with 9 bases matching TRBD1. The CDR3 length is 14 residues. After removal of 5 bases from V and 4 bases from J, the junction contained 6 bases not matched to a gene. Germline-derived CDR1 and CDR2 are SNHLY and FYNNEI. The CDR3 spells CASSTTGGYYEQYF. CDR3 DNA: TGTGCCAGCAGTACGACAGGGGGATATTACGAGCAGTACTTC.

This clone was observed a handful of times. The chain joins TRBV6-5 to TRBJ2-4; D may be TRBD1 (5 bases). The V gene lost 5 bases and the J gene lost 0 bases, with 8 bases spanning the gap. Germline CDR1 MNHEY, CDR2 SVGAGI. The CDR3 totals 14 residues. The CDR3 protein is CASSPGIAKNIQYF. Here the CDR3 DNA reads TGTGCCAGCAGTCCAGGGATAGCCAAAAACATTCAGTACTTC.

The rearrangement uses TRBV10-3 and TRBJ1-1, with D perhaps TRBD1 (5 bases). V lost 4 bases to trimming and J lost 4 bases, with 7 bases between them. In germline, CDR1 is ENHRY, CDR2 SYGVKD. The CDR3 is 12 residues long. CDR3 sequence reads: CAISGQGTEAFF. The CDR3 DNA sequence: TGTGCCATCAGTGGTCAGGGCACTGAAGCTTTCTTT.

With respect to this clone: This sample includes further DNA sequences coding for the same CDR3. This rearrangement joins TRBV7-8 to TRBJ2-7; tentatively, D is TRBD2 (5 bases). In germline, CDR1 is SGHVS, CDR2 FQNEAQ. V lost 3 bases to trimming and J lost 1 base, with 10 bases between them. The CDR3 is 14 residues long. CDR3 sequence reads: CASSFSGSSYEQYF. CDR3 coding DNA: TGTGCCAGCAGCTTCAGCGGAAGTTCCTACGAGCAGTACTTC.

This clone showed up just once. The gene calls are TRBV7-7 and TRBJ2-3, with 7 bases aligning to TRBD1. Trimming cost V 0 bases and J 2 bases; bases outside gene matches: 11. The germline gives CDR1 SSHAT, CDR2 FNYEAQ (reference sequence). CDR3 size: 18 residues. The CDR3, as DNA: TGTGCCAGCAGCTTAGCCCTAGGACAGGTCTATAACACAGATACGCAGTATTTT. This sequence encodes CASSLALGQVYNTDTQYF. Full variable domain (rest looked up from reference TRBV7-7 and TRBJ2-3): GAGVSQSPRYKVTKRGQDVTLRCDPISSHATLYWYQQALGQGPEFLTYFNYEAQPDKSGLPSDRFSAERPEGSISTLTIQRTEQRDSAMYRCASSLALGQVYNTDTQYFGPGTRLTVL.

Only one count was recorded for this clone. This chain uses TRBV29-1 with TRBJ1-2; TRBD1 matches 9 bases. Germline values: CDR1 SQVTM, CDR2 ANQGSEA. J gave up 7 bases and V 1 base, and 4 bases lay outside the gene matches. This CDR3 region has 13 residues. CDR3 sequence reads: CSVEVGQGSGYTF. Written as DNA, the CDR3 is TGCAGCGTTGAAGTGGGACAGGGTTCTGGCTACACCTTC.

V gene TRBV10-1 combines with J gene TRBJ2-3; 7 bases map to TRBD1. Germline values: CDR1 WNHNN, CDR2 SYGVQD (reference sequence). The CDR3 consists of 14 residues. With V trimmed by 5 bases and J by 0 bases, 2 bases remained unmatched. The CDR3 protein is CASSWDSSTDTQYF. The CDR3 DNA reads as TGCGCCAGCAGTTGGGACAGTAGCACAGATACGCAGTATTTT.

The DNA for the CDR3 is TGTGCCTGGACAGGGGGCTTCCACGAGCAGTACTTC. Its protein is CAWTGGFHEQYF. The V gene is TRBV30, the J gene TRBJ2-5, with 8 nucleotides matching TRBD1. Gene TRBJ2-7 matches the end of the DNA better, so the J call may be wrong. This CDR3 spans 12 amino acids. Germline CDR1 reads GTSNPN; CDR2 reads SVGIG (reference sequence).

CDR3 loop: CSVARTGKSYNEQFF. The CDR3 nucleotides are TGCAGCGTTGCCCGGACAGGGAAATCCTACAATGAGCAGTTCTTC. The chain links TRBV29-1 to TRBJ2-1, with 8 bases identical to TRBD1. Germline-derived CDR1 and CDR2 are SQVTM and ANQGSEA. The junction had 6 bases not matched to a gene; V was cut back by 4 bases and J by 1 base. The CDR3 runs to 15 residues.

V usage is TRBV7-9 and J usage is TRBJ2-7, with 15 bases that match TRBD2. The trim removed 3 bases at V and 1 base at J, leaving 7 bases unmatched. Germline values: CDR1 SEHNR, CDR2 FQNEAQ (reference sequence). The CDR3 has 18 amino acids. The CDR3 protein is CASSFRPGLAGGSYEQYF. The CDR3 coding sequence is TGTGCCAGCAGCTTCCGGCCCGGACTAGCGGGAGGGTCCTACGAGCAGTACTTC. The entire variable domain, with the rest obtained from reference TRBV7-9 and TRBJ2-7, is as follows: DTGVSQNPRHKITKRGQNVTFRCDPISEHNRLYWYRQTLGQGPEFLTYFQNEAQLEKSRLLSDRFSAERPKGSFSTLEIQRTEQGDSAMYLCASSFRPGLAGGSYEQYFGPGTRLTVT.

Regarding this clone: At one end the junction does not follow the germline gene, possibly because of a read error. The rearrangement uses TRBV7-7 and TRBJ2-2, with D maybe TRBD2 (5 bases). CDR3 size: 16 residues. Germline V gene data show CDR1 as SSHAT and CDR2 as FNYEAQ (reference sequence). The CDR3 spells CASSSASGSNTGELFF. The CDR3 DNA reads as TGTGCTAGCAGCTCCGCTTCGGGATCGAACACCGGGGAGCTGTTTTTT.

This clone was recorded a few times. The CDR3 DNA follows: TGCGCCAGCAGCTACGGGACAGGGAGGTCACCCCTCCACTTT. Translated: CASSYGTGRSPLHF. The genes are TRBV5-1 and TRBJ1-6; 9 nucleotides line up with TRBD1. This CDR3 region has 14 residues. Germline lookup yields CDR1 SGHRS and CDR2 YFSETQ. Trimming removed 3 bases from V and 10 bases from J; junction bases left unmatched: 5.

The genes are TRBV7-9 and TRBJ1-3; the match to TRBD1 covers 9 bases. With 5 bases clipped from V and 6 bases from J, the junction kept 8 bases outside the gene matches. The CDR3 extends over 15 amino acids. Looked up from germline, CDR1 is SEHNR and CDR2 is FQNEAQ (reference sequence). The CDR3 here is CASSPGDRDENTIYF. The CDR3 DNA follows: TGTGCCAGCAGCCCAGGGGACAGGGACGAAAACACCATATATTTT. The full variable domain, completed using reference TRBV7-9 and TRBJ1-3, is DTGVSQNPRHKITKRGQNVTFRCDPISEHNRLYWYRQTLGQGPEFLTYFQNEAQLEKSRLLSDRFSAERPKGSFSTLEIQRTEQGDSAMYLCASSPGDRDENTIYFGEGSWLTVV.

The rearrangement joins TRBV6-1 to TRBJ1-5; D is undetermined. The CDR3 covers 15 residues. Trimming removed 2 bases from V and 4 bases from J, with 12 bases in between. In germline, CDR1 is MNHNS, CDR2 SASEGT. The CDR3 sequence is CASSELREANQPQHF. The DNA for the CDR3 is TGTGCCAGCAGTGAATTACGGGAAGCAAATCAGCCCCAGCATTTT.

The CDR3 sequence: CASSVSGDQPQHF. CDR3 DNA sequence: TGTGCCAGCAGCGTCTCAGGGGATCAGCCCCAGCATTTT. This sequence joins TRBV9 and TRBJ1-5; TRBD1 is a possible D gene (6 bases). V was cut by 2 bases and J by 5 bases, with 8 bases left in between. The germline CDR1 and CDR2 sequences are SGDLS and YYNGEE. The CDR3 length is 13 residues.